Described below is a single T cell receptor (beta chain) sequence and its context. This clone was recorded only once. Its antigen has not been determined. Base qualities are not provided; no much larger clone lies one nucleotide away. This sample was included in a study of technical replicates of blood from a few donors (dated by TCRdb to the late 2010s). Libraries were prepared through the immunoSEQ multiplex PCR assay. Imported from immuneACCESS, the table was reduced by TCRdb to in-frame sequences with V and J called. These copies leave out some clones; in studies compared against another copy, an unresolved V gene accounts for under half, and the cause of the remainder is not known. Within this sample are 40,000 to 60,000 clones, with about 86% of them counted one time only. Less than 6.5% of the sample is taken by the ten largest. This sequence was found in a human donor in good health. Some clones in this sample may be carry-over from other donors' samples. Sequencing was done on a sample of PBMCs.

The DNA is as follows: TGTGCCAGCACAGGCGAAGGAATGACGATCTATGGCTACACCTTC. Its protein is CASTGEGMTIYGYTF. The V and J segments used are TRBV2 and TRBJ1-2; the D gene lacks a confident call. Deletion took 7 bases off V and 4 bases off J, with a span of 19 bases between the germline ends. CDR1 and CDR2 (SNHLY, FYNNEI) derive from the germline V gene. The CDR3 covers 15 residues, taking in both the cysteine and the phenylalanine. Kept here is only the CDR3 DNA, which spans 45 bases and is read in frame from base 1.